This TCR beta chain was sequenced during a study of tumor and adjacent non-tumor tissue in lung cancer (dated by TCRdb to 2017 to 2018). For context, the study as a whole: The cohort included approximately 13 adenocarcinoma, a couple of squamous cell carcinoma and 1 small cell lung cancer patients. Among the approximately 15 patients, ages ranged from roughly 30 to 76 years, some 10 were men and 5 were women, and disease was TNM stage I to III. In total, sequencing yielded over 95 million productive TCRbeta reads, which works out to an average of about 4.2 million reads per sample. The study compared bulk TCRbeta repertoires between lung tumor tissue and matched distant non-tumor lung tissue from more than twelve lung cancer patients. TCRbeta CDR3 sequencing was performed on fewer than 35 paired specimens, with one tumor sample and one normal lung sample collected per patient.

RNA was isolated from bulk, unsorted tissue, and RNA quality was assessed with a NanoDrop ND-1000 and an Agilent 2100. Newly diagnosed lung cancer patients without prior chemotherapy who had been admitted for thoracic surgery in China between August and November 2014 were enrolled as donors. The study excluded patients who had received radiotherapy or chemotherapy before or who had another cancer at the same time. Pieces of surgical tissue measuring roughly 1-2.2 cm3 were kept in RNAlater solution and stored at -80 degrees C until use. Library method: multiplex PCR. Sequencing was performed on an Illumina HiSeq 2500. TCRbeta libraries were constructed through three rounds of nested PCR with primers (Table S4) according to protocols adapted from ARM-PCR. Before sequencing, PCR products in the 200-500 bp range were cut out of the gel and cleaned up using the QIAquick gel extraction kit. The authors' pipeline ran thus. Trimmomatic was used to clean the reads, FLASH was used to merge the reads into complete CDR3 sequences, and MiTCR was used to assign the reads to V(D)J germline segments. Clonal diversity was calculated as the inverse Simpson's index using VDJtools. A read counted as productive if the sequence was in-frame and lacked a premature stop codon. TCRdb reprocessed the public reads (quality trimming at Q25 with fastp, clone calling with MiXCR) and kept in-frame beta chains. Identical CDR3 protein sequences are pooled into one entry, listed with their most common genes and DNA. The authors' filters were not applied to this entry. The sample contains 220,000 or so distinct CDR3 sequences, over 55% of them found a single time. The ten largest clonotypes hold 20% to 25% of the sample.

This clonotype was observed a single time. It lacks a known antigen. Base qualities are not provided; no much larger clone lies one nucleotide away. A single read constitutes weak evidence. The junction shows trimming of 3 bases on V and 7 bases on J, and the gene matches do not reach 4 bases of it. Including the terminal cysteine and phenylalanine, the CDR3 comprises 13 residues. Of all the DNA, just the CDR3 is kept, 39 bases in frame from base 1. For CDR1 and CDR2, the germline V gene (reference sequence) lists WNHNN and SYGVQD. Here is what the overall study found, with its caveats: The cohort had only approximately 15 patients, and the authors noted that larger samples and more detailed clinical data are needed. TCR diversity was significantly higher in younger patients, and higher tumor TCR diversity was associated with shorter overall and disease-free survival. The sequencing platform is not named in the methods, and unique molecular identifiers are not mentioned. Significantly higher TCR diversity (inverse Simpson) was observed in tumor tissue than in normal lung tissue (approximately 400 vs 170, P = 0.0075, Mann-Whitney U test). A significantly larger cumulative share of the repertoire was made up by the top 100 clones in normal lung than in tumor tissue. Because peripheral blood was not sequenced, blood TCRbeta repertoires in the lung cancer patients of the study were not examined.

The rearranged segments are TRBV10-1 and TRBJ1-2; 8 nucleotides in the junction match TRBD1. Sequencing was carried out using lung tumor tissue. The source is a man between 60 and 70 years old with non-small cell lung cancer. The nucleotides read TGCGCCAGCAGTGACGGACAGGGTTTTGGCTACACCTTC. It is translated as CASSDGQGFGYTF.